Sequencing of this TCR beta chain was carried out in a study of T-cell reconstitution after alpha-beta-depleted transplantation in children. Study results and limitations: It was reported that alpha-beta T cells came from several hundred expanded graft clones (about two months after transplant).

This clonotype was counted only a few times. Its antigen is not identified. Unique molecular identifiers tagged the TCRbeta library. Each CDR3 protein is one row after TCRdb ran MiXCR on the PCR reads. The data show around 420,000 distinct CDR3 sequences, around 16% seen once. V lost 5 bases, J lost 5 bases, and 13 bases stayed unmatched. The CDR3 contains 17 residues. Germline V gives CDR1 MNHNS, CDR2 SASEGT. The chain couples TRBV6-1 to TRBJ1-4, with 8 nucleotides matching TRBD1. The sequencing here drew on PBMCs, mostly from graft donor cells, taken 360 days after TCRalphabeta/CD19-depleted stem cell transplant. The clonotype was recovered from a boy younger than two who had a stem cell transplant for Wiskott-Aldrich syndrome, so the T cells may come from the graft donor. The CDR3 reads CASSRSPRTGKNEKLFF. In DNA form, the CDR3 reads TGTGCCAGCAGTAGGTCCCCAAGGACAGGGAAGAATGAAAAACTGTTTTTT.